Sequencing of this TCR beta chain was carried out in a study of T cells in Graves' hyperthyroidism and ophthalmopathy. This clonotype has at least ten counts. The TCR beta CDR3 regions underwent amplification using RNA transcripts as the source. In the first-round RT-PCR of the TCR CDR3, the HTBI primer set was used. TCRdb recomputed calls from the multiplex PCR reads with MiXCR, one row per CDR3 protein. The data show 500,000 to 600,000 distinct CDR3 sequences, 20% seen once. The clonotype comes from a man aged 35 to 55 with Graves' ophthalmopathy. The sample was blood.

Here the CDR3 DNA reads TGTGCCAGCAGCCCCGCGCAGGCGAACACTGAAGCTTTCTTT. This codes for CASSPAQANTEAFF. The chain joins TRBV7-6 to TRBJ1-1; D not certain. The ends were cut back, 5 bases at V and 1 base at J, with 11 bases in the middle. Germline CDR1 and CDR2: SGHVS and FNYEAQ. The CDR3 covers 14 residues.